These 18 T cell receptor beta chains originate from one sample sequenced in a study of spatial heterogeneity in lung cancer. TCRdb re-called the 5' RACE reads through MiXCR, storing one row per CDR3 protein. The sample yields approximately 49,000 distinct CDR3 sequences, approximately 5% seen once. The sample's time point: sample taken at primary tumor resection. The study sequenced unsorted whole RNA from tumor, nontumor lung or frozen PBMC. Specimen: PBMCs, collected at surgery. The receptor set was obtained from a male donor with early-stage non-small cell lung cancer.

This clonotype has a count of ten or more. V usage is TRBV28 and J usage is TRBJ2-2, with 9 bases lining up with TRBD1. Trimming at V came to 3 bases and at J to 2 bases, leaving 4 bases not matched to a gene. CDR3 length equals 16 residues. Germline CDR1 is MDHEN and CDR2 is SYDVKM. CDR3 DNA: TGTGCCAGCAGTTTGTGGACAGGGGTTAACACCGGGGAGCTGTTTTTT. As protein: CASSLWTGVNTGELFF.

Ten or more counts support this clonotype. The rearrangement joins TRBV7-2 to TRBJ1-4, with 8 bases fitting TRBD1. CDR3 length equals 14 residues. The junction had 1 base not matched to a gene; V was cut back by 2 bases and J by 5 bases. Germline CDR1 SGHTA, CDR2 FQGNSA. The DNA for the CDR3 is TGTGCCAGCAGCTTACGGACAGGGAATGAAAAACTGTTTTTT. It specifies CASSLRTGNEKLFF.

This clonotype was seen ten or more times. The CDR3 spells CASSQWNGNTEAFF. The CDR3 DNA is TGTGCCAGCAGCCAATGGAACGGGAACACTGAAGCTTTCTTT. The chain employs TRBV3-1 and TRBJ1-1; D gene uncertain. This CDR3 contains 14 residues. V lost 2 bases and J 1 base, leaving 8 bases between the germline ends. Germline V gene sequence: CDR1 LGHDT, CDR2 YNNKEL (reference sequence).

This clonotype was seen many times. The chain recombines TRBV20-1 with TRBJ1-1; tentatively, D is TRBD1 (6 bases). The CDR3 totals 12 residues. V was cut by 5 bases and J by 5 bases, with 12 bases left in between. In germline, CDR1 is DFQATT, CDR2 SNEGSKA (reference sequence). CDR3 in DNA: TGCAGTGCTCAACAGGGTTTTACTGAAGCTTTCTTT. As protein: CSAQQGFTEAFF.

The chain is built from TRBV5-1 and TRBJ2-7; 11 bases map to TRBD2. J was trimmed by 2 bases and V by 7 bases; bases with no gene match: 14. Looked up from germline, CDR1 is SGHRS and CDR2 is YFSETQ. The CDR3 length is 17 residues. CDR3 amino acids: CASGSGTSGRHPYEQYF. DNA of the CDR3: TGCGCCAGCGGCTCCGGGACTAGCGGACGGCACCCCTACGAGCAGTACTTC.

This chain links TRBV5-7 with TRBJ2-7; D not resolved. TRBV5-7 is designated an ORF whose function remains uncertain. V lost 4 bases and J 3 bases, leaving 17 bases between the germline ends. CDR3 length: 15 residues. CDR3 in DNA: TGTGCCAGCAGCCTCGCAAGGCTGTTGTTCTACGAGCAGTACTTC. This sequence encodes CASSLARLLFYEQYF.

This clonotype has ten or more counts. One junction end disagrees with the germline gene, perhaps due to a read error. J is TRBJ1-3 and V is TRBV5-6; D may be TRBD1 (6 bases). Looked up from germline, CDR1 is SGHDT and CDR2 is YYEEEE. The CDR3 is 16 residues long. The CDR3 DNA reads TGTGTCAGCAGCGCGGACAGTCCTCTCTCTGGAAACACCATATATTTT. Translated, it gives CVSSADSPLSGNTIYF.

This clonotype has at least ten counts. The CDR3 nucleotides read TGTGCCAGCAGCTACAGGAAGGAGGGTGGCTACACCTTC. Translation gives CASSYRKEGGYTF. This chain links TRBV7-2 with TRBJ1-2; weak D call: TRBD1 (5 bases). V was clipped by 4 bases and J by 7 bases, with 13 bases between them. Per the germline V gene, CDR1 is SGHTA and CDR2 is FQGNSA. This CDR3 is 13 amino acids long. Supplemented by reference TRBV7-2 and TRBJ1-2, the full variable domain reads GAGVSQSPSNKVTEKGKDVELRCDPISGHTALYWYRQSLGQGLEFLIYFQGNSAPDKSGLPSDRFSAERTGGSVSTLTIQRTQQEDSAVYLCASSYRKEGGYTFGSGTRLTVV.

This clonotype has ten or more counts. CDR3: CASSLAGENRETQYF. The CDR3, as DNA: TGTGCCAGCAGCTTAGCGGGGGAGAATAGGGAGACCCAGTACTTC. This chain joins TRBV7-9 and TRBJ2-5; D may match TRBD1 or TRBD2 (5 bases each). Trimming pared 0 bases from V and 5 bases from J, leaving 13 bases between. Germline V gives CDR1 SEHNR, CDR2 FQNEAQ (reference sequence). This CDR3 region has 15 residues.

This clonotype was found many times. DNA for the CDR3: TGCAGTGCCTCAGACCAAAAAGAGACCCAGTACTTC. Protein product: CSASDQKETQYF. The V gene is TRBV20-1, the J gene TRBJ2-5; D not certain. Trimming left V 6 bases short and J 3 bases short, with 11 bases between. CDR1 is DFQATT and CDR2 is SNEGSKA in the germline V gene (reference sequence). This CDR3 region has 12 residues.

The CDR3 reads CASNSYPDRWGTDTQYF. The CDR3 nucleotides are TGTGCCAGCAATAGTTACCCAGACAGGTGGGGCACAGATACGCAGTATTTT. The V call is TRBV6-5, the J call TRBJ2-3; the D gene is possibly TRBD1 (6 bases). V lost 7 bases and J lost 1, with 21 bases in between. The CDR3 covers 17 residues. Germline CDR1 and CDR2: MNHEY and SVGAGI.

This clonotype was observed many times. CDR3 bases: TGTGCCAGCAGCTCCGATGTCCGGGAGACCCAGTACTTC. Its translation: CASSSDVRETQYF. The genes are TRBV7-2 and TRBJ2-5; D gene unclear. Trimming removed 4 bases at V and 5 bases at J, with 11 bases between. From germline, CDR1 is SGHTA and CDR2 FQGNSA. The CDR3 extends over 13 amino acids.

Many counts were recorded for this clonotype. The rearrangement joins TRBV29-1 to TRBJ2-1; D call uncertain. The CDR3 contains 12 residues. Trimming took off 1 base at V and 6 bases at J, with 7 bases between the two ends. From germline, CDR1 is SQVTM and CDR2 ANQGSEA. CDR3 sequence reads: CSVEGVINEQFF. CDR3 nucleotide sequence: TGCAGCGTTGAAGGAGTAATCAATGAGCAGTTCTTC.

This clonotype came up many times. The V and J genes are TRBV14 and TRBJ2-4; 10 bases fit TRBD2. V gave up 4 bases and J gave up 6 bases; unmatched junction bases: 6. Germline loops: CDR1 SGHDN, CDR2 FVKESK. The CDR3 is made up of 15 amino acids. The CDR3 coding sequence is TGTGCCAGCAGCCCACTAGCGGGAAAGCTAAACATTCAGTACTTC. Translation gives CASSPLAGKLNIQYF. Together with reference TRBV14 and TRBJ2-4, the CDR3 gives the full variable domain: EAGVTQFPSHSVIEKGQTVTLRCDPISGHDNLYWYRRVMGKEIKFLLHFVKESKQDESGMPNNRFLAERTGGTYSTLKVQPAELEDSGVYFCASSPLAGKLNIQYFGAGTRLSVL.

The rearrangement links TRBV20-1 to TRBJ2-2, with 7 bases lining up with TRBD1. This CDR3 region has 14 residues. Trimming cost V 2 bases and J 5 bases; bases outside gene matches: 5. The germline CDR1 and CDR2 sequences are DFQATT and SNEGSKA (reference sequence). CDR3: CSARLHRGTGELFF. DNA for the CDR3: TGCAGTGCTAGACTCCACAGGGGTACCGGGGAGCTGTTTTTT.

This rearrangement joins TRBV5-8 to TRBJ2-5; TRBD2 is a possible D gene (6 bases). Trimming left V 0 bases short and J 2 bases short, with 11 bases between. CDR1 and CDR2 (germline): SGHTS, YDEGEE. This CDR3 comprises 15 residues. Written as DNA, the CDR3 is TGTGCCAGCAGCTTGGTTTACGGGAGTCAAGAGACCCAGTACTTC. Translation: CASSLVYGSQETQYF. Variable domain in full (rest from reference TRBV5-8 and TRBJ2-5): EAGVTQSPTHLIKTRGQQATLRCSPISGHTSVYWYQQALGLGLQFLLWYDEGEERNRGNFPPRFSGRQFPNYSSELNVNALELEDSALYLCASSLVYGSQETQYFGPGTRLLVL.

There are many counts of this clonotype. The CDR3 region is CASSPDRGSQPQHF. The CDR3 DNA reads TGTGCCAGTAGTCCTGACAGGGGGAGTCAGCCCCAGCATTTT. J is TRBJ1-5 and V is TRBV19, with 9 positions matching TRBD1. Germline V gives CDR1 LNHDA, CDR2 SQIVND (reference sequence). The V segment lost 5 bases and the J segment 6 bases; nucleotides outside the gene matches: 5. The CDR3 is 14 residues long.

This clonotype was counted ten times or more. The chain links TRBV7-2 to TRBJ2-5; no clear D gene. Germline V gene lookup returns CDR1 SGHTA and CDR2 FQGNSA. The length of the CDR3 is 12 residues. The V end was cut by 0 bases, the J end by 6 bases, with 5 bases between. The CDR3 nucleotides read TGTGCCAGCAGCTTAGCCACCAAGACCCAGTACTTC. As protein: CASSLATKTQYF. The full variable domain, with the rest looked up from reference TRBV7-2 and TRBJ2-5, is GAGVSQSPSNKVTEKGKDVELRCDPISGHTALYWYRQSLGQGLEFLIYFQGNSAPDKSGLPSDRFSAERTGGSVSTLTIQRTQQEDSAVYLCASSLATKTQYFGPGTRLLVL.